Here is one TCR beta chain with its context. Constant-segment primers and 5'RACE yielded cDNA libraries for TCR alpha and TCR beta, each carrying sample barcodes and UMIs. MiXCR was run by TCRdb on the 5' RACE reads, yielding one entry per CDR3 protein. The sample records about 350,000 distinct CDR3 sequences, 25% to 30% being singletons. This record belongs to a study of T-cell memory formation after mild COVID-19. Overall study context: There were largely donor-specific TCR clusters.

Sequencing was carried out using PBMCs or a T cell subset sorted from them (not recorded which). The sequence came from an adult woman who had mild COVID-19 (a few samples of this study predate the infection). Cell type and time point are not known.

The CDR3 DNA reads TGTGCCAGCAGCCCCGAGCAGGAGATATTTAACTACGAGCAGTACTTC. It yields the protein CASSPEQEIFNYEQYF. The chain is built from TRBV6-5 and TRBJ2-7; D remains ambiguous. This CDR3 contains 16 residues. Germline CDR1 is MNHEY and CDR2 is SVGAGI. With 6 bases removed from V and 3 bases from J, the gap between germline ends came to 21 bases.